This T cell receptor beta chain was captured by sequencing in a study of PD-1 blockade in classical Hodgkin lymphoma. Study results and caveats: Repertoire differences have undefined causes, possibly disease activity or prior therapy. Reported findings placed baseline TCR diversity lower in newly diagnosed patients (compared with healthy donors).

In germline, CDR1 is MRHNA, CDR2 SNTAGT. V was pared by 3 bases and J by 3 bases, with 0 bases of the junction left unmatched. CDR3 length equals 14 residues. Of note for this clone: Its specificity is not known.

The method was immunoSEQ multiplex PCR; TCRdb's version includes in-frame clones alone and lacks a portion of them. Here the sample spans 45,000 to 60,000 clones, under 95% being singletons. The time point was: newly diagnosed, previously untreated cHL patient sample. A comparison was provided by newly diagnosed, untreated classical Hodgkin lymphoma PBMCs. The TCR sequence derives from a human donor with classical Hodgkin lymphoma. The rearrangement uses TRBV6-4 and TRBJ2-2, with TRBD1 identical over 8 bases. Sequences were obtained from peripheral blood mononuclear cells (PBMCs). CDR3 sequence (DNA): TGTGCCAGCAGTGAGGACAGGGACACCGGGGAGCTGTTTTTT. Its protein product is CASSEDRDTGELFF.